These 11 T cell receptor beta chains were all obtained from the same sample, sequenced in a study of cytomegalovirus exposure and HLA in healthy donors (dated by TCRdb to 2016 to 2017). The library came from the immunoSEQ multiplex PCR assay. For the multiplex PCR, a mixture combining 60 forward primers for TCR Vbeta segments and 13 reverse primers for TCR Jbeta segments was used. Imported from immuneACCESS, the table was reduced by TCRdb to in-frame sequences with V and J called. These copies leave out some clones; in studies compared against another copy, an unresolved V gene accounts for under half, and the cause of the remainder is not known. For this sample the table gives about 200,000 clones, of which 75% to 85% were detected only once. The biggest ten clones account for over 1.1% of the sample. Sequencing used PBMCs. These TCRs come from a girl between 10 and 17 years old in good health and CMV-seronegative.

The chain employs TRBV30 and TRBJ2-5, with D possibly matching TRBD2 (7 bases). CDR1 is GTSNPN, CDR2 SVGIG, per germline (reference sequence). Trimming pared 5 bases from V and 2 bases from J, leaving 21 bases between. The CDR3 has 16 amino acids. In DNA, the CDR3 is TGTGCCTGGGGGGGCCTGGGGGGGGGAGGACAAGAGACCCAGTACTTC. Translating it yields CAWGGLGGGGQETQYF. The variable domain in full, completed from reference TRBV30 and TRBJ2-5, reads SQTIHQWPATLVQPVGSPLSLECTVEGTSNPNLYWYRQAAGRGLQLLFYSVGIGQISSEVPQNLSASRPQDRQFILSSKKLLLSDSGFYLCAWGGLGGGGQETQYFGPGTRLLVL.

J is TRBJ2-7 and V is TRBV6-5, with unresolved D. Trimming removed 0 bases at V and 0 bases at J, with 6 bases between. From germline, CDR1 is MNHEY and CDR2 SVGAGI. The CDR3 consists of 14 residues. CDR3 amino acids: CASSYSPYSYEQYF. In DNA form, the CDR3 reads TGTGCCAGCAGTTACTCGCCCTACTCCTACGAGCAGTACTTC.

The chain joins TRBV9 to TRBJ2-7, with 13 bases aligning to TRBD2. CDR1 is SGDLS and CDR2 is YYNGEE in the germline V gene. CDR3 size: 16 residues. V trimming: 0 bases; J trimming: 7 bases; junction bases outside the gene matches: 7. In DNA form, the CDR3 reads TGTGCCAGCAGCGTAGAGACTAGCGGGAGGTCTCGGGAGCAGTACTTC. It specifies CASSVETSGRSREQYF.

The V call is TRBV18, the J call TRBJ2-6; no clear D. CDR3 length: 17 residues. CDR1 and CDR2 (germline): KGHSH, LQKENI. Trimming left V 6 bases short and J 2 bases short, with 17 bases between. The CDR3 nucleotides are TGTGCCAGCTCTCCGATTCAGTCTTTCGCTGGGGCCAACGTCCTGACTTTC. This sequence encodes CASSPIQSFAGANVLTF.

This chain uses TRBV9 with TRBJ2-7; TRBD2 matches at 11 bases. The trim removed 4 bases at V and 2 bases at J, leaving 5 bases unmatched. This CDR3 has 15 residues. The germline V gene has CDR1 SGDLS and CDR2 YYNGEE. CDR3 sequence: CASSPGLADTYEQYF. The CDR3 DNA follows: TGTGCCAGCAGCCCGGGACTAGCGGATACCTACGAGCAGTACTTC.

This clone was counted only a few times. V usage is TRBV6-1 and J usage is TRBJ1-6, with a weak D call TRBD1 (6 bases). Germline assignment: CDR1 MNHNS and CDR2 SASEGT. CDR3 length: 16 amino acids. The V end was cut by 4 bases, the J end by 0 bases, with 10 bases between. The CDR3 loop is CASSGQGSSYNSPLHF. CDR3 nucleotides: TGTGCCAGCAGTGGTCAGGGGAGCTCCTATAATTCACCCCTCCACTTT.

This clone was seen a handful of times. The rearrangement uses TRBV7-2 and TRBJ2-1, with TRBD2 matching 8 bases. The V gene's germline CDR1 is SGHTA and CDR2 FQGNSA. The CDR3 is 12 amino acids. The J segment lost 10 bases and the V segment lost 4 bases, leaving 3 bases of the junction unmatched. This chain's CDR3 is CASSSSGREQFF. CDR3 bases: TGTGCCAGCAGCTCTAGCGGGCGGGAGCAGTTCTTC.

The chain links TRBV28 to TRBJ1-5; TRBD1 might be the D (5 bases). The CDR3 contains 16 residues. CDR1 MDHEN and CDR2 SYDVKM come from the germline V gene. The V gene lost 6 bases and the J gene lost 11 bases, with 26 bases spanning the gap. CDR3 sequence reads: CASSRGKGPLGVAQHF. The DNA for the CDR3 is TGTGCCAGCAGCCGGGGGAAGGGGCCCCTCGGGGTAGCCCAGCATTTT.

The chain recombines TRBV30 with TRBJ1-1; tentatively, D is TRBD1 (6 bases). The germline V gene has CDR1 GTSNPN and CDR2 SVGIG (reference sequence). This CDR3 spans 13 amino acids. V was shortened by 3 bases and J by 3 bases, with 11 bases between the two germline ends. The CDR3 protein is CAWRGGGHTEAFF. CDR3 nucleotide sequence: TGTGCCTGGAGAGGGGGGGGGCACACTGAAGCTTTCTTT.

V gene TRBV10-2 combines with J gene TRBJ1-2, with 7 bases matching TRBD1. CDR1 and CDR2 (germline): WSHSY, SAAADI. The CDR3 spans 13 residues. V shed 5 bases and J 6 bases; nucleotides not matched to a gene: 6. DNA of the CDR3: TGCGCCAGCAGTTCCCAGGGGGTAAATGGCTACACCTTC. It is translated as CASSSQGVNGYTF.

The chain carries TRBV15 and TRBJ2-3, with 7 bases that match TRBD2. Germline assignment: CDR1 LNHNV and CDR2 YYDKDF (reference sequence). The ends lost 5 bases at V and 3 bases at J; junction bases unmatched: 11. The CDR3 is 16 residues long. The CDR3 DNA reads as TGTGCCACCAGCCGGGGGATGGGGGGGGGAACAGATACGCAGTATTTT. Protein: CATSRGMGGGTDTQYF.